Presented here are 15 T cell receptor beta chains from one specimen sequenced in a study of PD-1 blockade in classical Hodgkin lymphoma. Time point here: cycle 4 day 1 (C4D1), after more than 5 weeks of nivolumab. There was relapse after autologous stem cell transplantation in every patient, and there was variation in brentuximab vedotin exposure. Profiling relied on immunoSEQ multiplex PCR, and the TCRdb table lists in-frame clones only, not all of them. The sample has around 40,000 clones, more than 60% seen once. Sequencing used peripheral blood mononuclear cells (PBMCs), obtained before the fourth cycle of nivolumab. These receptors all come from a human donor with classical Hodgkin lymphoma.

The chain links TRBV10-3 to TRBJ1-2, with D maybe TRBD1 (5 bases). CDR3 length: 16 amino acids. Between the trimmed V and J ends, which lost 3 bases and 3 bases, there was a span of 17 bases. Looked up from germline, CDR1 is ENHRY and CDR2 is SYGVKD. The CDR3 reads CAISDTRNRPDYGYTF. CDR3 in DNA: TGTGCCATCAGTGATACTCGCAACAGGCCGGACTATGGCTACACCTTC.

The V and J genes are TRBV6-6 and TRBJ2-5; weak D call: TRBD2 (5 bases). V was pared by 6 bases and J by 3 bases, with 11 bases between. In germline, CDR1 is MNHNY, CDR2 SVGAGI (reference sequence). The CDR3 consists of 13 residues. The CDR3, as DNA: TGTGCCAGCAGCCTACTAGAGGAAGAGACCCAGTACTTC. It translates to CASSLLEEETQYF.

This chain links TRBV15 with TRBJ1-5; D not resolved. CDR3 length equals 15 residues. From germline, CDR1 is LNHNV and CDR2 YYDKDF (reference sequence). The ends were cut back, 3 bases at V and 0 bases at J, with 9 bases in the middle. CDR3 DNA sequence: TGTGCCACCAGCAGGCCACAGAGTAGCAATCAGCCCCAGCATTTT. This sequence encodes CATSRPQSSNQPQHF.

The chain joins TRBV7-9 to TRBJ2-7; a possible D gene is TRBD1 (6 bases). V lost 5 bases to trimming and J lost 7 bases, with 15 bases between them. This CDR3 comprises 13 residues. Germline V lookup: CDR1 SEHNR, CDR2 FQNEAQ (reference sequence). This chain's CDR3 is CASSLEGGGEQYF. CDR3 sequence (DNA): TGTGCCAGCAGCCTGGAAGGGGGTGGGGAGCAGTACTTC. The full variable domain, with the rest looked up from reference TRBV7-9 and TRBJ2-7, is DTGVSQNPRHKITKRGQNVTFRCDPISEHNRLYWYRQTLGQGPEFLTYFQNEAQLEKSRLLSDRFSAERPKGSFSTLEIQRTEQGDSAMYLCASSLEGGGEQYFGPGTRLTVT.

CDR3 nucleotide sequence: TGTGCCAGCAGCTTAGTAAAAGGGGAGACAGAGCAGTTCTTC. Encoded protein: CASSLVKGETEQFF. V is TRBV11-1 and J is TRBJ2-1, with D tentatively TRBD1 or TRBD2 (5 bases each). This CDR3 region has 14 residues. Germline V gene data show CDR1 as SGHAT and CDR2 as FQDESV (reference sequence). Trimming took 1 base from V and 10 from J, leaving 14 bases between them.

V and J are TRBV6-5 and TRBJ1-2; D is uncertain. V dropped 5 bases and J dropped 6 bases, with 10 bases sitting between them. CDR1 MNHEY and CDR2 SVGAGI come from the germline V gene. The CDR3 totals 12 residues. Here the CDR3 reads CASSNRRDGYTF. CDR3 bases: TGTGCCAGCAGTAACCGACGGGATGGCTACACCTTC.

There are a few counts of this clone. This CDR3 is CASSHNRNSYEQYF. The CDR3 coding sequence is TGCGCCAGCAGCCATAACAGGAACTCCTACGAGCAGTACTTC. The genes are TRBV10-2 and TRBJ2-7, with D possibly TRBD1 on 5 matching bases. Germline assignment: CDR1 WSHSY and CDR2 SAAADI. This CDR3 spans 14 amino acids. Trimming took off 6 bases at V and 0 bases at J, with 12 bases between the two ends.

This clone was picked up a small number of times. The rearrangement links TRBV9 to TRBJ2-1; D is ambiguous. V dropped 0 bases and J dropped 2 bases, with 9 bases sitting between them. The CDR3 extends over 15 amino acids. Germline lookup yields CDR1 SGDLS and CDR2 YYNGEE. The CDR3 sequence: CASSVGSSAYNEQFF. The CDR3 coding sequence is TGTGCCAGCAGCGTAGGCTCCTCCGCCTACAATGAGCAGTTCTTC. The whole variable domain, filled in from reference TRBV9 and TRBJ2-1, reads DSGVTQTPKHLITATGQRVTLRCSPRSGDLSVYWYQQSLDQGLQFLIQYYNGEERAKGNILERFSAQQFPDLHSELNLSSLELGDSALYFCASSVGSSAYNEQFFGPGTRLTVL.

This chain connects TRBV6-6 to TRBJ1-6; the D is unclear. The length of the CDR3 is 14 residues. Germline CDR1 reads MNHNY; CDR2 reads SVGAGI (reference sequence). Trimming shortened V by 11 bases and J by 0 bases, and 11 bases separated the two germline ends. This CDR3 reads CASWPSSYNSPLHF. The CDR3 region has the DNA TGTGCCTCTTGGCCGAGCTCCTATAATTCACCCCTCCACTTT.

The rearrangement links TRBV6-5 to TRBJ2-7; the D gene is possibly TRBD1 (6 bases). CDR3 length equals 11 residues. V lost 8 bases and J 4 bases, leaving 9 bases between the germline ends. Germline-derived CDR1 and CDR2 are MNHEY and SVGAGI. This CDR3 reads CASRTEYEQYF. In DNA form, the CDR3 reads TGTGCCAGCCGGACAGAATACGAGCAGTACTTC.

This chain connects TRBV19 to TRBJ1-3, with D possibly matching TRBD1 (5 bases). The germline V and J ends were trimmed by 4 bases and 0 bases, with 10 bases remaining between them. The germline gives CDR1 LNHDA, CDR2 SQIVND (reference sequence). The CDR3 loop spans 15 amino acids. The CDR3 here is CASSKTANSGNTIYF. CDR3 nucleotides: TGTGCCAGTAGTAAGACAGCAAACTCTGGAAACACCATATATTTT. Combining the CDR3 with reference TRBV19 and TRBJ1-3 gives the whole variable domain DGGITQSPKYLFRKEGQNVTLSCEQNLNHDAMYWYRQDPGQGLRLIYYSQIVNDFQKGDIAEGYSVSREKKESFPLTVTSAQKNPTAFYLCASSKTANSGNTIYFGEGSWLTVV.

V and J are TRBV9 and TRBJ2-2; weak D call: TRBD2 (6 bases). The V end lost 4 bases, the J end lost 1 base, and 14 bases lay between the germline ends. The germline V gene encodes CDR1 SGDLS and CDR2 YYNGEE. The CDR3 runs 16 residues. The CDR3 reads CASSPRDWMNTGELFF. CDR3 coding DNA: TGTGCCAGCAGCCCCCGGGACTGGATGAACACCGGGGAGCTGTTTTTT.

This clone appeared once. The chain employs TRBV2 and TRBJ1-6, with 7 bases fitting TRBD1. Germline V gene sequence: CDR1 SNHLY, CDR2 FYNNEI. Trimming removed 11 bases from V and 3 bases from J; junction bases left unmatched: 4. The CDR3 is made up of 13 amino acids. Here the CDR3 reads CAAGQVYNSPLHF. In DNA, the CDR3 is TGTGCCGCCGGACAGGTCTATAATTCACCCCTCCACTTT.

The rearrangement joins TRBV29-1 to TRBJ1-2; the match to TRBD1 covers 7 bases. There are 11 residues in the CDR3. CDR1 and CDR2 (germline): SQVTM, ANQGSEA. J gave up 8 bases and V 7 bases, and 7 bases lay outside the gene matches. In DNA form, the CDR3 reads TGCAGCGATAACAGGGGTCAGGGCTACACCTTC. It specifies CSDNRGQGYTF.

This clone was counted once. The V call is TRBV5-1, the J call TRBJ2-7; possible D gene TRBD1, 6 bases. The germline CDR1 and CDR2 sequences are SGHRS and YFSETQ. This CDR3 region has 16 residues. The V gene lost 4 bases and the J gene lost 0 bases, with 17 bases spanning the gap. The CDR3 is CASSEGQFKSSYEQYF. DNA for the CDR3: TGCGCCAGCAGCGAAGGACAGTTTAAGAGCTCCTACGAGCAGTACTTC.